This TCR beta chain is drawn from a study of monozygotic twins with inflammatory bowel disease. CDR1 is SGHTA and CDR2 is FQGTGA in the germline V gene. This CDR3 contains 16 residues. Total RNA, at approximately 3,800 ng, went into every TCR library. TCRdb processed the 5' RACE reads again and assigns one entry to each CDR3 protein, with no DNA. Here the sample table reports some 150,000 distinct CDR3 sequences. The sequencing input was blood. The chain is built from TRBV7-3 and TRBJ1-1; the TCRdb call, TRBD1, lacks DNA for checking. The sequence derives from a human donor with ulcerative colitis or Crohn's disease, or a healthy co-twin of an affected twin (not recorded which). CDR3 protein: CASSPAPTGFATEAFF.